These T cell receptor beta chains were read from a single sample in a study of blood T cell repertoires in COVID-19. Assay used: immunoSEQ multiplex PCR; TCRdb lists only in-frame clones, some missing. The table includes around 300,000 clones, 80% to 95% detected once. The material sequenced was peripheral blood. The origin of the receptors is a woman in her thirties with COVID-19, enrolled during active disease. Each CDR3 is given with its conserved first and last residue. Each record gives: J gene, V gene, D gene, CDR3 length, clone size, CDR3 protein, CDR3 DNA. The D gene is left open where the match is weak. Only part of the rows carry a size: once, few, many, or a class if the clone is expanded.

TRBJ2-5	TRBV29-1	NA	12	NA	CSARGQEETQYF	TGCAGCGCCCGCGGGCAGGAAGAGACCCAGTACTTC
TRBJ2-1	TRBV4-3	NA	16	once	CASSRRGSVTYNEQFF	TGCGCCAGCAGCCGTCGTGGTAGCGTCACCTACAATGAGCAGTTCTTC
TRBJ2-5	TRBV28	TRBD2	12	NA	CASSEGTSGTYF	TGTGCCAGCAGCGAGGGGACTAGCGGGACGTACTTC
TRBJ2-5	TRBV2	NA	13	NA	CAKPGLIKETQYF	TGTGCCAAGCCGGGACTCATAAAAGAGACCCAGTACTTC
TRBJ2-5	TRBV3-1/TRBV3-2	TRBD2	15	NA	CASSPGLAGRETQYF	TGTGCCAGCAGCCCGGGACTAGCGGGACGCGAGACCCAGTACTTC
TRBJ2-1	TRBV7-3	TRBD2	16	NA	CASSVEGLAGGNEQFF	TGTGCCAGCAGCGTAGAGGGACTAGCGGGAGGAAATGAGCAGTTCTTC
TRBJ2-2	TRBV7-8	NA	16	NA	CASSLATGDWTGELFF	TGTGCCAGCAGCTTAGCCACAGGGGACTGGACCGGGGAGCTGTTTTTT
TRBJ2-7	TRBV2	NA	14	NA	CASSEGLAPYEQYF	TGTGCCAGCAGTGAAGGTCTAGCGCCCTACGAGCAGTACTTC
TRBJ1-5	TRBV28	TRBD1	15	NA	CASSFGTGGNQPQHF	TGTGCCAGCAGTTTCGGGACAGGGGGCAATCAGCCCCAGCATTTT
TRBJ2-7	TRBV7-2	TRBD2	15	NA	CASSLSSGRAHEQYF	TGTGCCAGCAGCTTATCTAGCGGGAGGGCCCACGAGCAGTACTTC
TRBJ1-3	TRBV29-1	NA	13	NA	CSVRWGDGNTIYF	TGCAGCGTTCGGTGGGGGGATGGAAACACCATATATTTT
TRBJ2-1	TRBV2	TRBD2	14	NA	CASKGLAGANEQFF	TGTGCCAGCAAAGGACTAGCGGGAGCCAATGAGCAGTTCTTC
TRBJ1-1	TRBV6-5	NA	12	NA	CASRGQGPEAFF	TGTGCCAGCAGGGGCCAGGGGCCTGAAGCTTTCTTT
TRBJ2-2	TRBV6-6	TRBD1	17	NA	CASSPSGQASMTGELFF	TGTGCCAGCAGTCCTTCGGGACAGGCTTCTATGACCGGGGAGCTGTTTTTT
TRBJ2-1	TRBV4-1	NA	14	NA	CASSHGRLALEQFF	TGCGCCAGCAGCCACGGCCGGCTAGCCCTAGAGCAGTTCTTC
TRBJ2-1	TRBV9	NA	14	NA	CASSAVTRGNEQFF	TGTGCCAGCAGCGCGGTGACGCGAGGCAATGAGCAGTTCTTC
TRBJ1-5	TRBV10-3	TRBD1	15	NA	CAISVDRGYNQPQHF	TGTGCCATCAGTGTAGACAGGGGTTACAATCAGCCCCAGCATTTT
TRBJ2-2	TRBV6-2/TRBV6-3	TRBD2	17	NA	CASSSHLAGGRTGELFF	TGTGCCAGCAGTTCTCATCTAGCGGGAGGAAGGACCGGGGAGCTGTTTTTT
TRBJ2-2	TRBV18	TRBD1	19	NA	CASSYRDRGRSGNTGELFF	TGTGCCAGCTCGTACCGGGACAGGGGGCGAAGCGGTAACACCGGGGAGCTGTTTTTT
TRBJ1-5	TRBV9	NA	15	NA	CASSVNPLGGQPQHF	TGTGCCAGCAGCGTTAATCCTCTCGGGGGTCAGCCCCAGCATTTT
TRBJ2-7	TRBV29-1	TRBD1	16	NA	CSVIGWDRGSSYEQYF	TGCAGCGTTATTGGCTGGGACAGGGGGAGTTCCTACGAGCAGTACTTC
TRBJ2-7	TRBV14	NA	11	NA	CASSQVGRQYF	TGTGCCAGCAGCCAAGTTGGGCGGCAGTACTTC
TRBJ1-1	TRBV30	NA	12	NA	CAWSGGITEAFF	TGTGCCTGGAGTGGAGGGATCACTGAAGCTTTCTTT
TRBJ2-7	TRBV19	TRBD2	16	NA	CASSPWTSGGGLEQYF	TGTGCCAGTAGTCCGTGGACTAGCGGGGGGGGCCTCGAGCAGTACTTC